This T cell receptor beta chain was retrieved from a study of blood T cell repertoires in COVID-19. Study-level background: Acute and convalescent COVID-19 specimens originated in the United States, Italy and Spain. In each case, the material was cDNA or gDNA derived from T cells, B-cell-depleted T cells, or PBMCs.

The V gene lost 6 bases and the J gene lost 0 bases, with 15 bases spanning the gap. CDR1 and CDR2 (germline): ENHRY, SYGVKD. The CDR3 loop spans 15 amino acids. As handled by the study authors: How many nucleated cells were present was estimated from reference gene primer amplification. Produced via immunoSEQ multiplex PCR; TCRdb's table is partial and in-frame only. V, J and clone size derive from that table, while D and trimming were established from the DNA sequence. The table lists about 140,000 clones, roughly 76% of them singletons. This rearrangement joins TRBV10-3 to TRBJ2-7; tentatively, D is TRBD1 (6 bases). The TCR comes from a woman aged 45-59 years with active or convalescent COVID-19. What was sequenced was peripheral blood. CDR3 residues: CAISITGRSSYEQYF. The CDR3 DNA follows: TGTGCCATCAGCATAACAGGGCGGTCCTCCTACGAGCAGTACTTC.